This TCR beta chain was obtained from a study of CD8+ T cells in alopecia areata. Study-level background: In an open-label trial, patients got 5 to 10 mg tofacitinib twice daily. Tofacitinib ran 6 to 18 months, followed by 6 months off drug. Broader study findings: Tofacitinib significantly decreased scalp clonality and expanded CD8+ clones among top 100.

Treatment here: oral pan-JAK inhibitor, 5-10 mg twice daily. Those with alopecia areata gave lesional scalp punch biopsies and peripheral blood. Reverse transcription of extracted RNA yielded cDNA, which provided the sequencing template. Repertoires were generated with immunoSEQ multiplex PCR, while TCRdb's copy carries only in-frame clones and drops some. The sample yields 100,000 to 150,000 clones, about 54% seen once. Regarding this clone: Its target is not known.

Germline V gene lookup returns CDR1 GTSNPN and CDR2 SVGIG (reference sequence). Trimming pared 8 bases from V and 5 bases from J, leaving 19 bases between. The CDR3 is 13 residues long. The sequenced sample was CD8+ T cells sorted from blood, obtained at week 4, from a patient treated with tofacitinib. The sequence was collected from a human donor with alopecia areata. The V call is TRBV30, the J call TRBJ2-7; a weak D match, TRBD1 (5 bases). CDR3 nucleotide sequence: TGTGCCGGGAAACATAAGGACATCCACGAGCAGTACTTC. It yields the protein CAGKHKDIHEQYF. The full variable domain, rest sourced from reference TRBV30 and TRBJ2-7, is SQTIHQWPATLVQPVGSPLSLECTVEGTSNPNLYWYRQAAGRGLQLLFYSVGIGQISSEVPQNLSASRPQDRQFILSSKKLLLSDSGFYLCAGKHKDIHEQYFGPGTRLTVT.